What follows is one T cell receptor (beta chain) and its context. The sample comes from a study of blood T cell repertoires in COVID-19. About the study: Sample material is recorded as cDNA or gDNA derived from T cells, B-cell-depleted T cells, or PBMCs.

Generated by immunoSEQ multiplex PCR, the TCRdb table keeps only in-frame clones and is missing some. The repertoire holds about 180,000 clones, 75% to 90% seen once, with 6.2% in the top ten. Germline values: CDR1 SGHNT, CDR2 YYREEE (reference sequence). Trimming took 2 bases from V and 0 from J, leaving 6 bases between them. CDR3 length: 13 residues. The receptor was derived from a man aged 40-49 years who had recovered from COVID-19. The rearrangement links TRBV5-4 to TRBJ2-7, with D perhaps TRBD1 (5 bases). Sequencing was performed on PBMCs or T cells enriched from blood (not recorded which). CDR3 protein: CASSLRGSYEQYF. In DNA form, the CDR3 reads TGTGCCAGCAGCTTAAGGGGCTCCTACGAGCAGTACTTC.